This TCR beta chain derives from a study of cytomegalovirus exposure and HLA in healthy donors (dated 2017 in TCRdb). Broadly, across the study: According to an earlier analysis of several hundred of the donors, 200 million or so T cells yielded roughly 110 million unique TCR beta sequences and about 300 Gb of sequence data. The study combined high-throughput TCR immunosequencing, statistical association of individual TCRs with disease status, and machine learning to predict cytomegalovirus infection status. Roughly 5 DR-DQ haplotypes were handled as single units for association and clustering because linkage in the cohort was strong. Roughly 300 gigabases of sequencing data and around 80 million unique TCR sequences made up an early release that covered nearly 650 HLA-typed donors. Among some 400 genotyped donors of the cohort, an average of approximately 220,000 unique TCR beta nucleotide sequences was sequenced per donor, of which about 19% were non-productive. HLA typing covered class I and class II loci at four-digit resolution. Besides the first cohort of roughly 660 subjects, a separate validation cohort made up of over 100 different subjects was used. Among the roughly 430 genotyped donors, roughly 80% belonged to the genetic ancestry cluster associated with self-reported Caucasian donors. In a later genetic analysis, genome-wide SNP genotypes for about three fifths of the 666 donors were used, and that subset was treated as a discovery cohort. The number of donors typed differed by locus, with 629-630 for A, B, C, DRB1 and DQB1, around 500 for DQA1, under 610 for DPA1, and roughly 450 for DPB1. Rather than using new phenotypic data, the later analysis identified candidate immune exposures from TCR beta sequences and from how often those sequences occurred across donors. All discovery cohort repertoires had been generated on a single sequencing platform. The study was designed to test whether signatures of past pathogen exposure could be identified by cataloging public T cell receptors. In an earlier analysis of more than 550 of the donors, high-throughput TCR beta sequencing was used to judge whether each TCR beta V gene segment behaved as functional or pseudogenic. A later analysis re-analyzed previously published TCR beta repertoires from several hundred donors and added high-resolution HLA genotyping to study TCR occurrence patterns. Donor age, sex, ethnicity and CMV serostatus were compiled alongside the repertoire data. The study profiled the T cell repertoires of 666 subjects by immunosequencing and related them to cytomegalovirus serostatus.

Results and caveats for the whole study, not just this receptor: A further reported finding was that TCR beta sequences accurately predicted the HLA-A and HLA-B alleles for most subjects in the first cohort. Presence/absence analyses assumed roughly uniform sequencing depth across donors, an assumption that may not hold. In both the original and validation cohorts, the classifier was reported to diagnose cytomegalovirus status with high specificity and sensitivity. A few of the identified cytomegalovirus-associated TCR beta chains were confirmed in vitro to be specific for cytomegalovirus antigens. The sequencing pipeline was judged likely to have produced a cluster of highly shared sequence variants as a technical artifact. According to a later genetic analysis, donors in an Asian-associated ancestry cluster had fewer N-insertions in productive TCRs than the approximately 700-donor mean. At a false discovery rate of 0.05, a later analysis linked around 17,000 TCR beta sequences to specific HLA alleles. Linkage disequilibrium might explain the correlated functional status among segregating V segments, but an unknown experimental factor could not be excluded. The 87-base-pair reads could not distinguish some IMGT-functional V segments, including TRBV6-2 and TRBV6-3, so those segments were excluded. In a later genetic analysis, a missense DCLRE1C variant was associated with V-gene and J-gene trimming of TCR beta chains, and the association was replicated in an independent cohort. A later analysis reported that several top co-occurrence clusters appeared linked to parvovirus B19, influenza, CMV and Epstein-Barr virus. When HLA alleles, especially DR and DQ, strongly co-occurred, TCR associations were difficult to assign to individual alleles. In a later analysis, TCR association rates were found to vary across HLA loci, with the most associated TCRs seen for DRB1 alleles and the fewest for HLA-C alleles. Because counts were too low, 15 or so rarely observed V segments, including chromosome 9 orphons, were excluded from the earlier analysis of 500 to 700 of the donors. While some public TCRs were present in many individuals, most TCR sequences turned up only very rarely across donors. The only immune exposure information available for the cohort was CMV serostatus. The cohort was sequenced for TCR beta chains only, and without alpha or paired-chain data the features that could be detected were limited. In an earlier analysis of about 600 of the donors, most TCR beta V segments appeared in productive rearrangements about 87% or about 30% of the time, broadly matching IMGT annotations. It was suggested by the authors that the approach could potentially be generalized to other disease states and immunological phenotypes. HLA typing was unavailable for some donors at each locus, so association tests used only the typed subset. Compared with equally common non-associated chains, HLA-associated TCR beta chains in a later analysis were more clonally expanded and had lower generation probabilities. According to a later analysis, most CMV-associated TCR beta chains appeared to be HLA-restricted, and the HLA associations seemed to be driven largely by CMV exposure. The study listed approximately 150 TCR beta chains as associated with cytomegalovirus.

Libraries were made using the immunoSEQ multiplex PCR assay. A mixture of 60 forward primers for TCR Vbeta segments and 13 reverse primers for TCR Jbeta segments was used in the multiplex PCR. A multiplex PCR assay on genomic DNA amplified the CDR3 region of rearranged TCR beta genes. On the Illumina HiSeq System, the amplified TCR beta libraries were sequenced as 87-base-pair reads. Processing in the source paper ran as follows. A later analysis counted around 72 million unique TCR beta chains across the roughly 700 repertoires, and 10 million to 11 million of these chains were shared by at least two donors. A nearest-neighbor algorithm error-corrected the raw reads and collapsed the reads into unique sequences, merging closely related sequences to remove PCR and sequencing errors. Alignment of CDR3 sequences to IMGT reference sequences was used to assign V, D and J gene segments. For a sequence to be retained, a match of at least six nucleotides to both a V gene segment and a J gene segment was required. A rearrangement counted as productive if the CDR3 had no stop codons and remained in frame with V and J, and every other rearrangement counted as non-productive. Following IMGT convention, CDR3 was defined as the stretch from the second conserved V-encoded cysteine to the conserved J-encoded phenylalanine. In an earlier analysis of roughly 580 of the donors, sequences lacking an unambiguous match to a single V gene segment were excluded. An earlier analysis of a few hundred of the donors called V segments functional above 56.7% productive rearrangements and segregating when the between-donor standard deviation exceeded 5%. A statistical classification framework was developed to diagnose cytomegalovirus status using the catalog of TCR beta chain sequences. In a later analysis, V and J genes were assigned by comparing TCR nucleotide sequences against IMGT/GENE-DB human TR gene sequences. In a later analysis, CDR3 sequences and most-parsimonious VDJ recombination scenarios were assigned using the TCRdist pipeline. A later analysis defined each TCR beta chain by its CDR3 amino acid sequence plus V-gene family, and excluded reads lacking a unique V-gene family. To address suspected cross-contamination and a sequencing artifact, a later analysis removed around 600 highly shared, low-generation-probability nucleotide sequences. In a later analysis, a clonal expansion index for each public chain was calculated from normalized within-repertoire ranks of inferred template counts. A later analysis computed generation probabilities with a VDJ recombination model fitted to out-of-frame rearrangements, and checked the results against IGoR. In a later analysis, TCR-TCR, TCR-HLA and TCR-CMV co-occurrence was scored with hypergeometric tests, and a repertoire-size bias correction was applied to TCR pairs. False discovery rates were estimated in a later analysis by permuting HLA or CMV assignments 20 times. In a later analysis, co-occurring TCRs were grouped with DBSCAN, and TCRdist sequence similarity was added when clustering was performed within HLA-allele-positive subsets. Co-occurrence clustering excluded repertoires with fewer than 30,000 or more than 120,000 public chains, plus five with anomalous nucleotide sharing. The table comes from immuneACCESS by way of TCRdb, which keeps in-frame sequences with V and J called. Part of the clones is missing from these tables; in studies checked, under half for an unresolved V gene and the rest for unknown reasons. V, J and clone size derive from that table, while D and trimming were established from the DNA sequence. The data table for this sample lists about 200,000 clones. Jointly, the top ten make up roughly 6.7% of the sample.

In regard to this clone: Its antigen is still unknown.

Here V drops 5 bases and J drops 5 bases, and the junction holds 3 bases not matched to any gene. The CDR3 numbers 15 residues from cysteine through phenylalanine. Only the CDR3 DNA stays, 45 bases, in frame from base 1. Via the germline V gene, CDR1 is MDHEN and CDR2 SYDVKM. The cohort comprised 550 to 700 healthy bone marrow donors. All cohort members were sampled while nominally healthy, although unrecorded immune exposures were likely present. The donor was CMV seronegative and was included in the group of under 450 seronegative cohort members. A peripheral blood sample was collected from each donor, and TCR beta sequencing was performed on peripheral blood mononuclear cells. The Qiagen DNeasy Blood Extraction Kit was used to extract genomic DNA from the blood cell samples.

The sequenced sample consisted of PBMCs. The chain links TRBV28 with TRBJ2-3; the central 14 bases match TRBD2. The TCR comes from a man between 25 and 39 years old in good health and CMV-seronegative. At the DNA level, the sequence is TGTGCCAGCAGTCCAGGACTAGCGGGAGGAGATACGCAGTATTTT. The resulting protein is CASSPGLAGGDTQYF.